The rows below give T cell receptor beta chains drawn from one sample of a study of T-cell reconstitution after alpha-beta-depleted transplantation in children. TCRdb reprocessed the PCR reads with MiXCR, giving one entry per CDR3 protein. In the table there are 580,000 or so distinct CDR3 sequences, roughly 23% of which are singletons. Sample: PBMCs, mostly from graft donor cells, taken 360 days after TCRalphabeta/CD19-depleted stem cell transplant. These receptors were obtained from a boy younger than two who had a stem cell transplant for acute myeloid leukemia, so the T cells may come from the graft donor. Both conserved end residues are part of each CDR3. A D gene is named only where the DNA matches it firmly. Expanded clones get a size class; other rows say once, few or many, or leave the size out.

j_call d_call v_call clone_size cdr3_aa cdr3_nt
TRBJ2-1 - TRBV29-1 many CSVGPRGGEQFF TGCAGCGTTGGTCCGCGTGGGGGAGAGCAGTTCTTC
TRBJ2-1 TRBD1 TRBV11-1 - CASSLRTGESNEQFF TGTGCCAGCAGCCTGAGGACAGGGGAAAGTAATGAGCAGTTCTTC
TRBJ1-6 - TRBV20-1 few CSARRGFNSPLHF TGCAGTGCTAGGCGAGGGTTCAATTCACCCCTCCACTTT
TRBJ2-7 - TRBV12-3/TRBV12-4 few CASSLKELPWDSYEQYF TGTGCCAGCAGTTTAAAGGAACTTCCCTGGGATTCCTACGAGCAGTACTTC
TRBJ2-5 - TRBV9 - CASSVGSGWQETQYF TGTGCCAGCAGCGTAGGATCAGGGTGGCAAGAGACCCAGTACTTC
TRBJ2-3 TRBD2 TRBV19 many CASSPGTSSDTQYF TGTGCCAGTAGTCCCGGGACTAGCTCAGATACGCAGTATTTT
TRBJ2-2 - TRBV20-1 many CSAQSRGTGELFF TGCAGTGCCCAATCCAGGGGCACCGGGGAGCTGTTTTTT
TRBJ2-3 - TRBV10-1 - CASSETTERTDTQYF TGCGCCAGCAGCGAGACCACCGAACGCACAGATACGCAGTATTTT
TRBJ2-2 TRBD2 TRBV20-1 - CSARGAGGHNGELFF TGCAGTGCTAGAGGAGCGGGGGGGCATAACGGGGAGCTGTTTTTT
TRBJ1-1 - TRBV15 few CATSRDGAGRAFF TGTGCCACCAGCAGAGATGGGGCAGGGCGAGCTTTCTTT
TRBJ2-7 TRBD2 TRBV6-2/TRBV6-3 - CASRPTSVNEQYF TGTGCCAGCAGACCGACTAGCGTGAACGAGCAGTACTTC
TRBJ2-1 TRBD1 TRBV12-3/TRBV12-4 many CASRSGGDHNEQFF TGTGCCAGCAGATCAGGGGGCGACCACAATGAGCAGTTCTTC
TRBJ2-6 - TRBV21-1 - CASSKIRPGSRGAGANVLTF TGTGCCAGCAGCAAAATTCGACCGGGATCCAGGGGTGCTGGGGCCAACGTCCTGACTTTC
TRBJ1-2 TRBD1 TRBV15 few CATSRDSDRGGYTF TGTGCCACCAGCAGAGACTCTGACAGGGGTGGCTACACCTTC
TRBJ2-1 TRBD2 TRBV6-5 - CASSYGLAGGPASNEQFF TGTGCCAGCAGTTATGGACTAGCGGGGGGCCCCGCCTCTAATGAGCAGTTCTTC
TRBJ2-1 TRBD2 TRBV12-3/TRBV12-4 - CASSFIAGGWNEQFF TGTGCCAGCAGTTTTATTGCGGGGGGGTGGAATGAGCAGTTCTTC
TRBJ2-2 TRBD2 TRBV4-3 few CASSPRGTRHTGELFF TGCGCCAGCAGCCCAAGAGGGACTAGACACACCGGGGAGCTGTTTTTT
TRBJ1-1 TRBD1 TRBV7-2 many CASSLTGGAITEAFF TGTGCCAGCAGCTTGACAGGGGGCGCGATCACTGAAGCTTTCTTT
TRBJ1-1 - TRBV5-6 many CASSLDPSWDTEAFF TGTGCCAGCAGCTTGGACCCTTCTTGGGACACTGAAGCTTTCTTT
TRBJ1-2 - TRBV6-2/TRBV6-3 - CASRGRRDDYGYTF TGTGCCAGCAGAGGCAGGAGGGACGACTATGGCTACACCTTC
TRBJ1-5 - TRBV27 many CASSLSGGRASNQPQHF TGTGCCAGCAGTTTATCTGGGGGGAGGGCTAGCAATCAGCCCCAGCATTTT
TRBJ2-2 - TRBV12-3/TRBV12-4 - CASSFRDWNTGELFF TGTGCCAGCAGTTTCCGGGACTGGAACACCGGGGAGCTGTTTTTT
TRBJ2-1 - TRBV6-1 - CASKELGRLSSYNEQFF TGTGCCAGCAAAGAACTAGGGCGGTTGAGCTCCTACAATGAGCAGTTCTTC
TRBJ2-7 - TRBV29-1 - CSVGPRGGVCEQYF TGCAGCGTTGGCCCTCGTGGAGGGGTCTGCGAGCAGTACTTC
TRBJ2-2 TRBD2 TRBV12-3/TRBV12-4 many CASSRSGARDTGELFF TGTGCCAGCAGCCGTAGCGGGGCCCGCGACACCGGGGAGCTGTTTTTT
TRBJ2-1 TRBD2 TRBV5-1 few CASSLRLAGVLSNEQFF TGCGCCAGCAGCCTTCGTTTAGCGGGGGTATTATCCAATGAGCAGTTCTTC
TRBJ2-1 - TRBV27 - CASSLYSNNEQFF TGTGCCAGCAGTTTATACAGCAACAATGAGCAGTTCTTC
TRBJ2-1 - TRBV15 few CATSRVEGGYNEQFF TGTGCCACCAGCAGAGTTGAGGGGGGGTACAATGAGCAGTTCTTC
TRBJ2-2 - TRBV29-1 - CSVEGVGNTGELFF TGCAGCGTTGAAGGGGTAGGGAACACCGGGGAGCTGTTTTTT
TRBJ1-1 - TRBV12-3/TRBV12-4 few CASTHRPPMNTEAFF TGTGCCAGCACCCATCGGCCGCCTATGAACACTGAAGCTTTCTTT
TRBJ2-5 - TRBV15 many CATSRGKGMETQYF TGTGCCACCAGCAGAGGAAAGGGGATGGAGACCCAGTACTTC
TRBJ2-6 - TRBV20-1 - CSAPLLGGANVLTF TGCAGTGCTCCCCTCCTGGGGGGGGCCAACGTCCTGACTTTC
TRBJ2-4 - TRBV24-1 - CATSDSGLQGNIQYF TGTGCCACCAGTGATTCGGGGTTACAGGGAAACATTCAGTACTTC
TRBJ1-2 - TRBV28 few CASSSGSRATF TGTGCCAGCAGTTCGGGGTCGCGAGCCACCTTC
TRBJ2-3 - TRBV7-3 - CASSFTGLLTDTQYF TGTGCCAGCAGTTTCACCGGACTACTCACAGATACGCAGTATTTT
TRBJ2-5 TRBD1 TRBV29-1 - CSVQQGAETQYF TGCAGCGTCCAACAGGGGGCGGAGACCCAGTACTTC
TRBJ2-1 - TRBV12-3/TRBV12-4 many CASSSSHRGDPTLNEQFF TGTGCCAGCAGTTCATCCCACCGGGGAGACCCGACCCTCAATGAGCAGTTCTTC
TRBJ2-3 TRBD1 TRBV29-1 few CSVTHWGRDRGVPDTQYF TGCAGCGTGACCCATTGGGGAAGGGACAGAGGGGTCCCAGATACGCAGTATTTT
TRBJ2-2 - TRBV6-2/TRBV6-3 - CASSYKGISTGELFF TGTGCCAGCAGTTACAAAGGGATTAGCACCGGGGAGCTGTTTTTT
TRBJ2-3 TRBD2 TRBV4-2 - CASSPYVSGGAQGTQYF TGTGCCAGCAGCCCGTACGTTAGCGGGGGGGCCCAAGGTACGCAGTATTTT
TRBJ2-5 - TRBV20-1 - CSARDLQGGETQYF TGCAGTGCTAGAGATCTCCAGGGTGGGGAGACCCAGTACTTC
TRBJ2-1 - TRBV6-1 - CASSEAGWKMGGEQFF TGTGCCAGCAGTGAAGCAGGGTGGAAAATGGGCGGGGAGCAGTTCTTC
TRBJ1-6 - TRBV12-3/TRBV12-4 few CASSLPQGNSPLHF TGTGCCAGCAGTTTGCCGCAGGGTAATTCACCCCTCCACTTT
TRBJ2-7 - TRBV3-1 - CATSPTVEDTSYEQYF TGTGCCACCTCCCCAACGGTGGAGGACACATCCTACGAGCAGTACTTC
TRBJ2-3 - TRBV20-1 few CSAPPVGGWADTQYF TGCAGTGCTCCGCCCGTGGGGGGCTGGGCAGATACGCAGTATTTT
TRBJ1-6 TRBD1 TRBV20-1 many CSARVSGTGASPLHF TGCAGTGCTAGAGTCTCGGGGACAGGGGCCTCACCCCTCCACTTT
TRBJ2-7 TRBD2 TRBV20-1 many CSARDFGGGPYEQYF TGCAGTGCTAGAGATTTTGGCGGGGGGCCCTACGAGCAGTACTTC
TRBJ2-3 TRBD2 TRBV12-3/TRBV12-4 many CASSSPSGTSGGRGTDTQYF TGTGCCAGCAGTTCTCCTTCCGGGACTAGCGGGGGTCGGGGCACAGATACGCAGTATTTT
TRBJ2-3 - TRBV10-3 few CAISEQHWGQYF TGTGCCATCAGTGAGCAGCATTGGGGGCAGTATTTT
TRBJ2-5 TRBD1 TRBV5-5 few CASSLQGVETQYF TGTGCCAGCAGCTTACAGGGGGTCGAGACCCAGTACTTC
TRBJ2-5 TRBD2 TRBV4-2 once CASSQDPGGFQETQYF TGTGCCAGCAGCCAAGATCCGGGGGGTTTCCAAGAGACCCAGTACTTC
TRBJ2-3 TRBD1 TRBV12-3/TRBV12-4 few CASSGRDRGRGDTQYF TGTGCCAGCAGTGGCCGGGACAGGGGGCGGGGAGATACGCAGTATTTT
TRBJ2-1 TRBD2 TRBV27 - CASSPERGGFYNEQFF TGTGCCAGCAGCCCGGAGCGGGGGGGCTTTTACAATGAGCAGTTCTTC
TRBJ2-2 TRBD1 TRBV5-1 few CASSPGQVAELFF TGCGCCAGCAGCCCCGGACAGGTCGCGGAGCTGTTTTTT
TRBJ2-7 TRBD1 TRBV12-3/TRBV12-4 - CASTSGTGGSEQYF TGTGCCAGCACCTCCGGGACAGGGGGCTCCGAGCAGTACTTC
TRBJ2-1 - TRBV11-3 many CASSLDFEQFF TGTGCCAGCAGCTTAGATTTTGAGCAGTTCTTC
TRBJ2-3 - TRBV27 - CASSPRASARSDTQYF TGTGCCAGCAGTCCCCGGGCCTCCGCGCGGTCAGATACGCAGTATTTT